This paragraph reports one T cell receptor beta chain. Its specificity is unknown. Germline CDR1 and CDR2: WSHSY and SAAADI. The V segment lost 0 bases and the J segment 5 bases; nucleotides outside the gene matches: 10. The CDR3 sequence is 17 residues long. The assay was immunoSEQ multiplex PCR, and TCRdb's table has in-frame clones only and misses some. The sample holds 2 million to 2.5 million clones; 95% are singletons and the top ten take around 0.13%. In the CD4+ fraction, cells were divided into CD45RA+ naive and CD45RA-negative memory subsets. This record comes from a study of shared clonotypes between healthy human individuals. Overall study results and limits: Naive subsets usually exceeded memory subsets in estimated richness. A small donor pool kept down the genetic and exposure-history diversity that was represented.

The clonotype comes from a man aged 18 to 29 in good health. Source material: naive CD4+ T cells sorted from blood. Subset of the sample: CD45RA+ positively selected. The rearrangement links TRBV10-2 to TRBJ2-7; 10 nucleotides match TRBD1. Here the CDR3 reads CASSESFGGTGEDEQYF. CDR3 nucleotide sequence: TGCGCCAGCAGTGAGTCTTTCGGTGGGACAGGGGAAGACGAGCAGTACTTC.